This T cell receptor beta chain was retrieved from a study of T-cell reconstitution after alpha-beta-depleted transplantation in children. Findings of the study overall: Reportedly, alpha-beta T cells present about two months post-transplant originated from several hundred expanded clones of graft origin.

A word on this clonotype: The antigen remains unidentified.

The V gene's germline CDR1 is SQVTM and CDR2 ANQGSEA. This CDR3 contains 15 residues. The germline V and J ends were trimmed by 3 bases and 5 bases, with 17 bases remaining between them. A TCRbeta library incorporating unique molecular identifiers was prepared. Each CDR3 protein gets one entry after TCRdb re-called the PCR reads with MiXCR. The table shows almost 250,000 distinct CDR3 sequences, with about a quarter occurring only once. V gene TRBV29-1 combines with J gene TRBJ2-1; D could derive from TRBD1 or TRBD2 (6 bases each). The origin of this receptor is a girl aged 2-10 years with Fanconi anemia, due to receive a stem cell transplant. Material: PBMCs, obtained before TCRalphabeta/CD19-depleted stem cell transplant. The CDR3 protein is CSVDPVGGGHNEQFF. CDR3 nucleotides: TGCAGCGTTGATCCGGTAGGAGGGGGGCACAATGAGCAGTTCTTC.